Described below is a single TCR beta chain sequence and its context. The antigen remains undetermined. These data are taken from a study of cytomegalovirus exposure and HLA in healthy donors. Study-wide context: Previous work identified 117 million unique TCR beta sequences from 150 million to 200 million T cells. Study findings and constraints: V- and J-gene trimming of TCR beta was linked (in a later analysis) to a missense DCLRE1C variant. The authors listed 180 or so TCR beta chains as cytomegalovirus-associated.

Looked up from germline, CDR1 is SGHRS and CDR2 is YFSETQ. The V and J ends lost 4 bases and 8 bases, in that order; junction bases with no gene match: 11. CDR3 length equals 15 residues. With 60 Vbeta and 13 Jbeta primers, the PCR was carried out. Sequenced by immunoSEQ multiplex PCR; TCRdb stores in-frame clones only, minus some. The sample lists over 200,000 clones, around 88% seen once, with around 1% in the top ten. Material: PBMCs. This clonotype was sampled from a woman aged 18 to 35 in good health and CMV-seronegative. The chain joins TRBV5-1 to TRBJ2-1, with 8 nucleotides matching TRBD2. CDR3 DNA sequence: TGCGCCAGCAGCCGAACGACCGGGGGGGCCGATGAGCAGTTCTTC. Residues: CASSRTTGGADEQFF.